The clone carrying this T cell receptor beta chain was counted a few times. TCRdb passed the 5' RACE reads through MiXCR, listing each CDR3 protein once. The table includes roughly 720,000 distinct CDR3 sequences, about 18% detected once. This CDR3 is 15 amino acids long. Trimming cost V 6 bases and J 0 bases, with 15 bases left between them. From germline, CDR1 is SGHTA and CDR2 FQGNSA. There were only healthy Caucasians among the donors. This sample was taken from a study of identical twins. This sample also appeared in a second study, on T cells expressing NK-cell markers. That source notes: The authors sequenced eight donors, of whom seven were HCMV-seropositive and one was seronegative. Restriction of sorting to alpha-beta TCR T cells was accomplished in several experiments using an anti-gamma-delta TCR antibody.

J is TRBJ2-7 and V is TRBV7-2; TRBD2 is a possible D gene (7 bases). The TCR was taken from a woman aged 18-30 years in good health. Sequences were obtained from PBMCs. This CDR3 reads CASRGAGVISYEQYF. In DNA form, the CDR3 reads TGTGCCAGCAGGGGGGCGGGAGTAATCTCCTACGAGCAGTACTTC.